Listed below are T cell receptor beta chains from one sample, sequenced in a study of identical twins. TCRdb redid the calling of the 5' RACE reads with MiXCR, one entry per CDR3 protein. The sample consists of 1.5 million to 2 million distinct CDR3 sequences, less than 35% of them appearing once. The sample consisted of cord blood. All receptors derive from a newborn girl in good health. Both conserved end residues are trimmed from each CDR3. The order of the fields is V gene, CDR3 protein.

V gene: TRBV4-1; CDR3 protein: ASSQRAGGDSNEQF
V gene: TRBV2; CDR3 protein: ASRGDSTTDTQY
V gene: TRBV11-2; CDR3 protein: ASRPSKEGREETQY
V gene: TRBV9; CDR3 protein: ASSVQAGEGYEQY
V gene: TRBV3-1; CDR3 protein: ASSQWDRRAF
V gene: TRBV7-2; CDR3 protein: ASSFGTVETQF
V gene: TRBV2; CDR3 protein: ASSEATGRNQPQH
V gene: TRBV11-2; CDR3 protein: ASRLGEQF
V gene: TRBV7-9; CDR3 protein: ASSLAGQYQPQP
V gene: TRBV20-1; CDR3 protein: SARSRAGNSSPLH
V gene: TRBV7-2; CDR3 protein: ASSLSSGPTPYEQY
V gene: TRBV4-2; CDR3 protein: ASSQERTGGTKNIQY
V gene: TRBV20-1; CDR3 protein: SAKGAQETQY
V gene: TRBV20-1; CDR3 protein: SSPIAWGHYT
V gene: TRBV7-9; CDR3 protein: ASSLEGGRGYNEQF
V gene: TRBV6-2/TRBV6-3; CDR3 protein: ASSYLGPSSYEQY
V gene: TRBV12-3/TRBV12-4; CDR3 protein: ASSSSIAPTDTQY
V gene: TRBV9; CDR3 protein: ASSLRDRDGNIQY
V gene: TRBV4-1; CDR3 protein: ASSQAPPQYSNQPQH
V gene: TRBV20-1; CDR3 protein: SARGRQSNEKLF
V gene: TRBV6-6; CDR3 protein: ASSYRGQLNYGYT
V gene: TRBV6-5; CDR3 protein: AGSPGLVTEAF
V gene: TRBV4-1; CDR3 protein: ASSPLADPSTDTQY
V gene: TRBV5-1; CDR3 protein: ASSLPIDRGPYYGYT
V gene: TRBV4-1; CDR3 protein: ASSQDDRGTEAF
V gene: TRBV12-3/TRBV12-4; CDR3 protein: TSSASGTPSSYNEQF
V gene: TRBV5-1; CDR3 protein: ASSPREGRVNNEQF
V gene: TRBV2; CDR3 protein: ASSDRTGRLYEQY
V gene: TRBV5-1; CDR3 protein: ASSLEGGLTKNIQY
V gene: TRBV6-5; CDR3 protein: ASSYRGGGNQPQH
V gene: TRBV4-2; CDR3 protein: ASSQHGTSGGNEQY
V gene: TRBV6-2/TRBV6-3; CDR3 protein: ASNQRDPYGYT
V gene: TRBV24-1; CDR3 protein: ATSDSGTGGRDTQY
V gene: TRBV21-1; CDR3 protein: ASSSPSGLAGGGDTQY
V gene: TRBV11-2; CDR3 protein: ASSSIAGGPNEQF
V gene: TRBV6-5; CDR3 protein: ASSLGLPANEQF
V gene: TRBV4-1; CDR3 protein: ASSRHHAYRDTYNEQF
V gene: TRBV10-3; CDR3 protein: AISVGVGNTGELF
V gene: TRBV28; CDR3 protein: ASSLTAYEQF
V gene: TRBV2; CDR3 protein: ASSDRAYTGELF
V gene: TRBV6-5; CDR3 protein: ASSLPGTTQETQY
V gene: TRBV7-9; CDR3 protein: ASRLFEIEQF
V gene: TRBV12-3/TRBV12-4; CDR3 protein: ASSLRNTGELF
V gene: TRBV24-1; CDR3 protein: ATSDIGLGSGSPNTGELF
V gene: TRBV7-6; CDR3 protein: ASSLQTGNTEAF
V gene: TRBV20-1; CDR3 protein: SARDGTSGNTDTQY
V gene: TRBV11-2; CDR3 protein: ASSRKSALQETQY
V gene: TRBV20-1; CDR3 protein: SARGQGIRNEQF
V gene: TRBV5-1; CDR3 protein: ASSFRDRDNSPLH
V gene: TRBV20-1; CDR3 protein: SARHRSNQPQH
V gene: TRBV10-3; CDR3 protein: AISTSGRMETQF
V gene: TRBV7-9; CDR3 protein: ASSSAQTKQIGDTQY
V gene: TRBV7-2; CDR3 protein: ASTLSGRTGGLNTEAF
V gene: TRBV10-3; CDR3 protein: AARGQANQPQH
V gene: TRBV20-1; CDR3 protein: SARGTGEELF
V gene: TRBV6-1; CDR3 protein: ASSEGEGAPRGTEAF
V gene: TRBV6-1; CDR3 protein: ASSASGPGYT
V gene: TRBV4-1; CDR3 protein: ASSQWIGGEQY
V gene: TRBV6-4; CDR3 protein: ASSDRWTSGINDEQF